The 28 T cell receptor beta chains below all came from one sample that was sequenced in a study of shared clonotypes between healthy human individuals. Sequenced by immunoSEQ multiplex PCR; TCRdb stores in-frame clones only, minus some. The sample shows over a million clones, around 97% of them seen only once. The sequenced material came from naive CD4+ T cells sorted from blood. Subset specified: CD45RA+ positively selected. The receptors originated from a man aged 25-45 years in good health.

The chain is built from TRBV7-9 and TRBJ2-5; weak D call: TRBD2 (5 bases). V lost 2 bases and J lost 6, with 13 bases in between. CDR3 length: 14 amino acids. Germline values: CDR1 SEHNR, CDR2 FQNEAQ (reference sequence). The CDR3 region is CASSLSISVQTQYF. CDR3 sequence (DNA): TGTGCCAGCAGCTTAAGTATTAGCGTCCAGACCCAGTACTTC.

The V call is TRBV5-1, the J call TRBJ2-1; no clear D. Germline CDR1 and CDR2: SGHRS and YFSETQ. Trimming took 4 bases from V and 4 from J, leaving 15 bases between them. This CDR3 has 15 amino acids. The CDR3 coding sequence is TGCGCCAGCAGCCCCTGGTCCCCTAGGTACAATGAGCAGTTCTTC. Translation gives CASSPWSPRYNEQFF.

J is TRBJ2-7 and V is TRBV10-1; tentatively, D is TRBD1 (6 bases). Trimming left V 6 bases short and J 2 bases short, with 17 bases between. Germline V gives CDR1 WNHNN, CDR2 SYGVQD (reference sequence). This CDR3 contains 15 residues. The CDR3, as DNA: TGCGCCAGCAGCGACCCCCGCGACAGGCCCTACGAGCAGTACTTC. Translating gives CASSDPRDRPYEQYF.

This clone has just one count. The chain uses TRBV28 and TRBJ1-1; D gene uncertain. V lost 8 bases, J lost 1 base, and 11 bases lay in between. This CDR3 comprises 13 residues. Germline V gene lookup returns CDR1 MDHEN and CDR2 SYDVKM. CDR3 bases: TGTGCCAGCGGATGGACGGCGAACACTGAAGCTTTCTTT. Protein: CASGWTANTEAFF.

The CDR3 nucleotides are TGCGCCAGCAGCCCGGGACTTTACAATGAGCAGTTCTTC. The encoded protein is CASSPGLYNEQFF. The chain is built from TRBV4-3 and TRBJ2-1, with a tentative D call TRBD2 (6 bases). V lost 4 bases to trimming and J lost 4 bases, with 8 bases between them. Germline CDR1 and CDR2: LGHNA and YSLEER. The CDR3 extends over 13 amino acids.

The chain recombines TRBV6-6 with TRBJ2-5; 8 nucleotides agree with TRBD2. In germline, CDR1 is MNHNY, CDR2 SVGAGI (reference sequence). This CDR3 region has 15 residues. V lost 2 bases, J lost 0 bases, and 2 bases stayed unmatched. The CDR3 protein is CASSYTAGDQETQYF. CDR3 coding DNA: TGTGCCAGCAGTTACACAGCGGGAGACCAAGAGACCCAGTACTTC.

V and J are TRBV4-3 and TRBJ2-3; D gene unclear. The CDR3 is made up of 13 amino acids. CDR1 and CDR2 (germline): LGHNA, YSLEER. V was cut by 0 bases and J by 4 bases, with 5 bases left in between. The CDR3, as DNA: TGCGCCAGCAGCCAAGATACACCAGATACGCAGTATTTT. Encoded protein: CASSQDTPDTQYF.

The chain recombines TRBV11-3 with TRBJ2-1; TRBD2 matches 8 bases. The length of the CDR3 is 15 residues. J gave up 4 bases and V 5 bases, and 7 bases lay outside the gene matches. Germline values: CDR1 SGHNT, CDR2 YENEEA. CDR3 coding DNA: TGTGCCAGCAGCGCGGGACTAGTTAATTACAATGAGCAGTTCTTC. It translates to CASSAGLVNYNEQFF.

The V gene is TRBV7-9, the J gene TRBJ2-1; D is unresolved. This CDR3 spans 13 amino acids. Germline CDR1 reads SEHNR; CDR2 reads FQNEAQ (reference sequence). Trimming removed 3 bases at V and 5 bases at J, with 8 bases between. Here the CDR3 reads CASSFWGNNEQFF. For the CDR3, the DNA is TGTGCCAGCAGCTTTTGGGGTAACAATGAGCAGTTCTTC.

The chain has TRBV10-3 and TRBJ2-3; maybe TRBD2 (6 bases). Germline lookup yields CDR1 ENHRY and CDR2 SYGVKD. Deletions cut 0 bases from V and 1 base from J, with 11 bases between. The CDR3 loop spans 16 amino acids. The CDR3 is CAISESEGGGTDTQYF. In DNA, the CDR3 is TGTGCCATCAGTGAGTCGGAGGGAGGTGGCACAGATACGCAGTATTTT.

This sequence joins TRBV4-1 and TRBJ2-5; D may be TRBD1 (5 bases). The CDR3 covers 15 residues. Germline V gene sequence: CDR1 MGHRA, CDR2 YSYEKL. V was clipped by 0 bases and J by 7 bases, with 15 bases between them. Here the CDR3 DNA reads TGCGCCAGCAGCCAAGATTGGACACAACAGAGGACCCAGTACTTC. Protein sequence: CASSQDWTQQRTQYF.

The V gene is TRBV25-1, the J gene TRBJ1-4; unclear D gene. CDR3 length equals 10 residues. V was shortened by 2 bases and J by 8 bases, with 0 bases between the two germline ends. Germline lookup yields CDR1 MGHDK and CDR2 SYGVNS. This chain's CDR3 is CASSEEKLFF. The CDR3 DNA reads as TGTGCCAGCAGTGAAGAAAAACTGTTTTTT.

The chain couples TRBV5-1 to TRBJ2-1, with 12 positions matching TRBD2. Per germline, CDR1 SGHRS and CDR2 YFSETQ. The CDR3 covers 17 residues. V gave up 0 bases and J gave up 6 bases; unmatched junction bases: 7. The CDR3: CASSLGLAGEALNEQFF. The DNA for the CDR3 is TGCGCCAGCAGCTTGGGACTAGCGGGAGAAGCCCTCAATGAGCAGTTCTTC.

The chain couples TRBV5-1 to TRBJ2-5; D tentatively reads TRBD1 or TRBD2 (5 bases each). Trimming took 4 bases from V and 5 from J, leaving 12 bases between them. The CDR3 consists of 13 residues. CDR1 SGHRS and CDR2 YFSETQ come from the germline V gene. The CDR3 region is CASSQGRWETQYF. DNA for the CDR3: TGCGCCAGCAGCCAGGGACGCTGGGAGACCCAGTACTTC.

The rearrangement links TRBV5-1 to TRBJ2-2; tentative D call: TRBD2 (6 bases). CDR1 is SGHRS, CDR2 YFSETQ, per germline. V was cut by 4 bases and J by 0 bases, with 13 bases left in between. This CDR3 has 16 residues. The CDR3 is CASSPSGTSNTGELFF. CDR3 nucleotides: TGCGCCAGCAGCCCCTCCGGGACTTCGAACACCGGGGAGCTGTTTTTT.

The count of this clone is one. This rearrangement joins TRBV10-3 to TRBJ2-6; D might be TRBD1 (6 bases). Trimming took 3 bases from V and 2 from J, leaving 14 bases between them. Germline V CDR1 and CDR2: ENHRY, SYGVKD. The CDR3 runs 17 residues. The CDR3 loop is CAISDSGAVAGANVLTF. CDR3 bases: TGTGCCATCAGTGATTCAGGGGCAGTGGCTGGGGCCAACGTCCTGACTTTC.

This rearrangement joins TRBV5-4 to TRBJ2-3, with unresolved D. The CDR3 loop spans 13 amino acids. With 1 base removed from V and 5 bases from J, the gap between germline ends came to 8 bases. The V gene's germline CDR1 is SGHNT and CDR2 YYREEE (reference sequence). Here the CDR3 DNA reads TGTGCCAGCAGCTTGCCTAAGGTAGATACGCAGTATTTT. It translates to CASSLPKVDTQYF.

Only one count was recorded for this clone. The chain links TRBV5-1 to TRBJ1-4, with D possibly matching TRBD1 (5 bases). Germline V CDR1 and CDR2: SGHRS, YFSETQ. Trimming removed 1 base from V and 8 bases from J, with 9 bases in between. The CDR3 contains 13 residues. The DNA for the CDR3 is TGCGCCAGCAGCTTGCCCGACAGAGAAAAACTGTTTTTT. This gives the protein CASSLPDREKLFF.

This clone was seen a few times. The chain has TRBV5-1 and TRBJ1-2; D unclear. The CDR3 consists of 15 residues. Trimming shortened V by 4 bases and J by 3 bases, and 16 bases separated the two germline ends. Germline V gene data show CDR1 as SGHRS and CDR2 as YFSETQ. CDR3 amino acids: CASSPSRRGHYGYTF. The CDR3 DNA follows: TGCGCCAGCAGCCCATCGAGACGAGGGCACTATGGCTACACCTTC.

The chain couples TRBV28 to TRBJ1-2; D unresolved. With 3 bases removed from V and 4 bases from J, the gap between germline ends came to 6 bases. Germline values: CDR1 MDHEN, CDR2 SYDVKM. There are 12 residues in the CDR3. CDR3 in amino acids: CASSFSLYGYTF. The DNA for the CDR3 is TGTGCCAGCAGTTTTTCACTCTATGGCTACACCTTC.

The chain couples TRBV6-1 to TRBJ2-1; TRBD2 aligns across 7 bases. The V segment lost 6 bases and the J segment 6 bases; nucleotides outside the gene matches: 11. This CDR3 region has 15 residues. CDR1 is MNHNS, CDR2 SASEGT, per germline. The chain's CDR3 is CASSDAGRSRNEQFF. The CDR3 coding sequence is TGTGCCAGCAGCGACGCCGGGAGGTCGCGCAATGAGCAGTTCTTC.

The gene calls are TRBV29-1 and TRBJ2-3; 11 nucleotides match TRBD2. CDR3 size: 13 residues. The V gene's germline CDR1 is SQVTM and CDR2 ANQGSEA. The V and J ends lost 8 bases and 5 bases, in that order; junction bases with no gene match: 6. The CDR3 DNA sequence: TGCAGCTTCCGACTAGCGGGGTTAGATACGCAGTATTTT. Protein product: CSFRLAGLDTQYF.

This chain uses TRBV30 with TRBJ2-2; unclear D gene. With 3 bases removed from V and 4 bases from J, the gap between germline ends came to 21 bases. The CDR3 has 17 residues. The germline V gene encodes CDR1 GTSNPN and CDR2 SVGIG (reference sequence). The CDR3 loop is CAWSSPLLNRATGELFF. The CDR3 region has the DNA TGTGCCTGGAGCTCCCCTCTCCTGAACCGGGCCACCGGGGAGCTGTTTTTT.

V is TRBV28 and J is TRBJ1-4; D is uncertain. The CDR3 has 15 amino acids. The germline V gene encodes CDR1 MDHEN and CDR2 SYDVKM. The germline V and J ends were trimmed by 2 bases and 4 bases, with 11 bases remaining between them. CDR3 in amino acids: CASSLPNPINEKLFF. CDR3 DNA: TGTGCCAGCAGTTTACCGAATCCTATTAATGAAAAACTGTTTTTT.

Notes on this clone: Other DNA sequences within the sample encode an identical CDR3. The V and J genes are TRBV7-9 and TRBJ2-2; unclear D gene. From germline, CDR1 is SEHNR and CDR2 FQNEAQ (reference sequence). V lost 5 bases to trimming and J lost 1 base, with 2 bases between them. The CDR3 has 12 residues. CDR3 nucleotides: TGTGCCAGCAGCGAGAACACCGGGGAGCTGTTTTTT. This translates into CASSENTGELFF.

The CDR3 region is CASSLGTGGYNEQFF. The CDR3 DNA sequence: TGTGCCAGCAGCTTGGGGACAGGGGGATACAATGAGCAGTTCTTC. This chain joins TRBV5-5 and TRBJ2-1; 10 nucleotides line up with TRBD1. Germline V gene data show CDR1 as SGHKS and CDR2 as YYEKEE (reference sequence). Germline trimming cut 0 bases from V and 4 bases from J; bases unmatched to any gene: 1. The CDR3 has 15 amino acids.

This chain connects TRBV11-2 to TRBJ2-7; tentatively, D is TRBD2 (6 bases). V was trimmed by 3 bases and J by 3 bases, leaving 18 bases between them. This CDR3 has 16 residues. Germline V gives CDR1 SGHAT, CDR2 FQNNGV. DNA of the CDR3: TGTGCCAGCAGCTTTAGACTAGTACTGGCGAACTACGAGCAGTACTTC. Translation gives CASSFRLVLANYEQYF.

The chain has TRBV28 and TRBJ2-1; the match to TRBD2 covers 8 bases. V was pared by 5 bases and J by 8 bases, with 2 bases of the junction left unmatched. Germline CDR1 MDHEN, CDR2 SYDVKM. The CDR3 totals 12 residues. CDR3 nucleotides: TGTGCCAGCAGTCCAGCGGGGGATGAGCAGTTCTTC. It specifies CASSPAGDEQFF. The full variable domain, in which reference TRBV28 and TRBJ2-1 provide the parts outside the CDR3, is DVKVTQSSRYLVKRTGEKVFLECVQDMDHENMFWYRQDPGLGLRLIYFSYDVKMKEKGDIPEGYSVSREKKERFSLILESASTNQTSMYLCASSPAGDEQFFGPGTRLTVL.